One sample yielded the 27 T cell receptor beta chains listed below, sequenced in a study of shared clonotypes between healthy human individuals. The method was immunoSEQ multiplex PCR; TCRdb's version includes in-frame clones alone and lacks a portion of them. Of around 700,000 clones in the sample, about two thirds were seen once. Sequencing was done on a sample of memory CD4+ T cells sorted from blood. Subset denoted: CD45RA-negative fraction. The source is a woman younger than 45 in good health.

The CDR3 loop is CASSHGLAGRTDTQYF. Written as DNA, the CDR3 is TGTGCCAGCAGCCATGGACTAGCGGGTCGCACAGATACGCAGTATTTT. This chain joins TRBV11-2 and TRBJ2-3; 11 positions match TRBD2. This CDR3 comprises 16 residues. The J segment lost 1 base and the V segment lost 5 bases, leaving 5 bases of the junction unmatched. The germline CDR1 and CDR2 sequences are SGHAT and FQNNGV.

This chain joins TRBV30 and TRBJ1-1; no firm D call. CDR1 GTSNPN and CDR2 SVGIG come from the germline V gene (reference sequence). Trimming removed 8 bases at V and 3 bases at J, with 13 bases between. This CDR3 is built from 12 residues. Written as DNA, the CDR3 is TGTGCCCTCCGGGCTGCGTACACTGAAGCTTTCTTT. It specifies CALRAAYTEAFF.

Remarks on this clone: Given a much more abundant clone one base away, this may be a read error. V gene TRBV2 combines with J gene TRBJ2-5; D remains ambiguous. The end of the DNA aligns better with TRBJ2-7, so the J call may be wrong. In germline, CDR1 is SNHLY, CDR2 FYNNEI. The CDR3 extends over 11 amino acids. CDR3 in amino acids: CASSEIYEQYF. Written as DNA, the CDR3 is TGTGCCAGCAGTGAAATCTACGAGCAGTACTTC.

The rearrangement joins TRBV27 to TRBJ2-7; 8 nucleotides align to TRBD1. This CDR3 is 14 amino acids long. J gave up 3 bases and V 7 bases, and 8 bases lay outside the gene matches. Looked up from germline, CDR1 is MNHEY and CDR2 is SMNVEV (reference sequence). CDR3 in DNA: TGTGCCAGCACCTCAGGGGACAGGATCTACGAGCAGTACTTC. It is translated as CASTSGDRIYEQYF.

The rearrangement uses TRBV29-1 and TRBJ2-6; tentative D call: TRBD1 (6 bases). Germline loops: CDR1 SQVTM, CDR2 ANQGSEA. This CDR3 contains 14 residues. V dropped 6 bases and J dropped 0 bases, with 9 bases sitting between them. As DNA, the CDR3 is TGCAGCGTGACAGGTGACTCTGGGGCCAACGTCCTGACTTTC. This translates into CSVTGDSGANVLTF. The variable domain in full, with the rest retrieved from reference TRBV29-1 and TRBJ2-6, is SAVISQKPSRDICQRGTSLTIQCQVDSQVTMMFWYRQQPGQSLTLIATANQGSEATYESGFVIDKFPISRPNLTFSTLTVSNMSPEDSSIYLCSVTGDSGANVLTFGAGSRLTVL.

The CDR3 DNA follows: TGTGCCAGCAGTTACGAAGGGGGAAGTGAGCAGTTCTTC. Encoded protein: CASSYEGGSEQFF. The chain couples TRBV6-5 to TRBJ2-1; maybe TRBD1 (6 bases). Between the trimmed V and J ends, which lost 2 bases and 9 bases, there was a span of 11 bases. This CDR3 spans 13 amino acids. Germline-derived CDR1 and CDR2 are MNHEY and SVGAGI.

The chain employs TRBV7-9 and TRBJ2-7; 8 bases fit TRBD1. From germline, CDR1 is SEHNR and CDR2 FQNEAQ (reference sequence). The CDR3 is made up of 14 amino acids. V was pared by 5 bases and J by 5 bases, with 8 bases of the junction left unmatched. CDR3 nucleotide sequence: TGTGCCAGCAGCCCCCGGACAGGGCGGAACGAGCAGTACTTC. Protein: CASSPRTGRNEQYF.

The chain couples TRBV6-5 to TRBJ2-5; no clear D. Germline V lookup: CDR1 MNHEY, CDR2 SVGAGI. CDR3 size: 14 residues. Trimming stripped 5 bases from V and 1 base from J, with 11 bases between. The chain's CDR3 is CASSTGRTQETQYF. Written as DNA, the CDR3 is TGTGCCAGCAGTACGGGTCGCACCCAAGAGACCCAGTACTTC.

The CDR3: CASSAIGTGYNEQFF. In nucleotides, the CDR3 is TGTGCCAGCAGCGCCATCGGGACAGGGTACAATGAGCAGTTCTTC. The V and J genes are TRBV13 and TRBJ2-1; 9 bases line up with TRBD1. V gave up 5 bases and J gave up 4 bases; unmatched junction bases: 6. Looked up from germline, CDR1 is PRHDT and CDR2 is FYEKMQ (reference sequence). The CDR3 runs 15 residues.

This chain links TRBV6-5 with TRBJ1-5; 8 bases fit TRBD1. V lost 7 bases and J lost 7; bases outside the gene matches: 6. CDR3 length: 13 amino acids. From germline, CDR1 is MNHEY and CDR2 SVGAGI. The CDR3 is CASNDRGGQPQHF. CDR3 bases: TGTGCCAGCAACGACAGGGGTGGGCAGCCCCAGCATTTT.

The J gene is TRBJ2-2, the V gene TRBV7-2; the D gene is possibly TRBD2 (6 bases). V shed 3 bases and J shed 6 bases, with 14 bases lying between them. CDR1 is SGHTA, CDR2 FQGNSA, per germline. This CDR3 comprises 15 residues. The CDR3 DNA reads TGTGCCAGCAGCTTTTTTCGGGGGTCTCCCGGGGAGCTGTTTTTT. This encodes CASSFFRGSPGELFF. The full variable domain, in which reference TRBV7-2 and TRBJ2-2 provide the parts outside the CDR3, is GAGVSQSPSNKVTEKGKDVELRCDPISGHTALYWYRQSLGQGLEFLIYFQGNSAPDKSGLPSDRFSAERTGGSVSTLTIQRTQQEDSAVYLCASSFFRGSPGELFFGEGSRLTVL.

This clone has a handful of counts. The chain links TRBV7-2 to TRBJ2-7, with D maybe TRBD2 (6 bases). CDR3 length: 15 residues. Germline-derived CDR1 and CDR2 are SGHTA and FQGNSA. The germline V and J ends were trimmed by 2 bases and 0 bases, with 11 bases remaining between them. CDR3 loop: CASSLQAGSSYEQYF. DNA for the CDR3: TGTGCCAGCAGCTTACAGGCGGGGAGCTCCTACGAGCAGTACTTC. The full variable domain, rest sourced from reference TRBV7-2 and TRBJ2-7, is GAGVSQSPSNKVTEKGKDVELRCDPISGHTALYWYRQSLGQGLEFLIYFQGNSAPDKSGLPSDRFSAERTGGSVSTLTIQRTQQEDSAVYLCASSLQAGSSYEQYFGPGTRLTVT.

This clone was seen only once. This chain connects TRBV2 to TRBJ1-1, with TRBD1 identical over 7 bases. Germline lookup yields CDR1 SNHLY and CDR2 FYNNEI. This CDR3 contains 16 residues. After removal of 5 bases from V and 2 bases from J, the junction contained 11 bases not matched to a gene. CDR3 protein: CASSTTGFAVNTEAFF. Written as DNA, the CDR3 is TGTGCCAGCAGTACGACAGGGTTTGCAGTAAACACTGAAGCTTTCTTT.

The CDR3 here is CASSGVRSQTYNEQFF. Written as DNA, the CDR3 is TGTGCCAGCAGTGGGGTACGGAGCCAAACCTACAATGAGCAGTTCTTC. The J gene is TRBJ2-1, the V gene TRBV2, with D uncertain. The CDR3 length is 16 residues. The V gene's germline CDR1 is SNHLY and CDR2 FYNNEI. With 4 bases removed from V and 2 bases from J, the gap between germline ends came to 15 bases.

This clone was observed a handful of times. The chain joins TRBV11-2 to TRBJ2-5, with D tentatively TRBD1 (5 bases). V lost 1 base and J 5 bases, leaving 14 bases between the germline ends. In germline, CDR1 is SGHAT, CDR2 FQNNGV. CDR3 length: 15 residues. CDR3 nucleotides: TGTGCCAGCAGCTTAGGATGGCAGGGCGGCGAGACCCAGTACTTC. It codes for CASSLGWQGGETQYF.

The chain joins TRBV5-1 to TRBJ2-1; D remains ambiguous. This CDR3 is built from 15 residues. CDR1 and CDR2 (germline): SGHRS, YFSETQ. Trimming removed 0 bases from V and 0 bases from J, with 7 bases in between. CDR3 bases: TGCGCCAGCAGCTTGGAGGCGAACTCCTACAATGAGCAGTTCTTC. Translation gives CASSLEANSYNEQFF.

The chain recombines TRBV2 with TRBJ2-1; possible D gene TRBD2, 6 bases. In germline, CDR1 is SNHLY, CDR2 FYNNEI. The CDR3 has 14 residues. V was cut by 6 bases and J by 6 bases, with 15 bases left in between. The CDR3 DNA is TGTGCCAGCAGCCGGGACTGGGGGGTCAATGAGCAGTTCTTC. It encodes CASSRDWGVNEQFF. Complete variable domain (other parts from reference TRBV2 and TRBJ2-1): EPEVTQTPSHQVTQMGQEVILRCVPISNHLYFYWYRQILGQKVEFLVSFYNNEISEKSEIFDDQFSVERPDGSNFTLKIRSTKLEDSAMYFCASSRDWGVNEQFFGPGTRLTVL.

The CDR3 DNA follows: TGTGCCAGCTCACCACTCGACAGGGGTGAAGCTTTCTTT. This codes for CASSPLDRGEAFF. The chain carries TRBV18 and TRBJ1-1; 8 nucleotides match TRBD1. Trimming cost V 1 base and J 7 bases; bases outside gene matches: 2. The CDR3 consists of 13 residues. Looked up from germline, CDR1 is KGHSH and CDR2 is LQKENI.

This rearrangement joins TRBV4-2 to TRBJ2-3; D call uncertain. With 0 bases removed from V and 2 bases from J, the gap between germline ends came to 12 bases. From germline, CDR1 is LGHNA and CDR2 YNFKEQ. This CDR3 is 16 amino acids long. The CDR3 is CASSQDRAQYTDTQYF. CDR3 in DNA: TGTGCCAGCAGCCAAGATCGGGCCCAGTACACAGATACGCAGTATTTT.

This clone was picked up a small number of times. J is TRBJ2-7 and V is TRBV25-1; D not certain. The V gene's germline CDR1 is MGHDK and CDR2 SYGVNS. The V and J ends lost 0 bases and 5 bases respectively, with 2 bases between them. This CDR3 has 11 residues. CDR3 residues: CASSEYHEQYF. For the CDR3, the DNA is TGTGCCAGCAGTGAATACCACGAGCAGTACTTC.

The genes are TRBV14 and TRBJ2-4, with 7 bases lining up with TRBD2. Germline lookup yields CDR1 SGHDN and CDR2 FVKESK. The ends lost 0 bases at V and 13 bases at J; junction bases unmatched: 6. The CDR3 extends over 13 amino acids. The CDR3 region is CASSQDWTSAQYF. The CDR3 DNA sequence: TGTGCCAGCAGCCAAGATTGGACTAGTGCGCAGTACTTC.

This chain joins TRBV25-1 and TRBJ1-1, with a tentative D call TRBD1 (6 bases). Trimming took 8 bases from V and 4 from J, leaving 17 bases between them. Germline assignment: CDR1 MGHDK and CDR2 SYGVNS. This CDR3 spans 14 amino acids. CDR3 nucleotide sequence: TGTGCCAGCTGGGGTACGGGGGGCGGCACTGAAGCTTTCTTT. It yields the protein CASWGTGGGTEAFF.

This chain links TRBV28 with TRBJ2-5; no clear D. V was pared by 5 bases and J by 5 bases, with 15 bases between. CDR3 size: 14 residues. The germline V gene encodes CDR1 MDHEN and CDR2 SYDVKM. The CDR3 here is CASSIPDILETQYF. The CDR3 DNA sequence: TGTGCCAGCAGTATCCCTGACATACTTGAGACCCAGTACTTC.

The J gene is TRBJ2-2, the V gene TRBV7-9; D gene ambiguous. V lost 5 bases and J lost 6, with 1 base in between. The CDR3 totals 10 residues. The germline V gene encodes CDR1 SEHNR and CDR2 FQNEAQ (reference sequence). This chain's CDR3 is CASSPGELFF. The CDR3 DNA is TGTGCCAGCAGCCCCGGGGAGCTGTTTTTT.

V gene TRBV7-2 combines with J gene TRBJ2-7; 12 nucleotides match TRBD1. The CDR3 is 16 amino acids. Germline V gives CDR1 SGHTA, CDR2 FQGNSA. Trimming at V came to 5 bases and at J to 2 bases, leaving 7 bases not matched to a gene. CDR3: CASSTPGQGATYEQYF. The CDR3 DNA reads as TGTGCCAGCAGCACTCCGGGACAGGGGGCAACCTACGAGCAGTACTTC. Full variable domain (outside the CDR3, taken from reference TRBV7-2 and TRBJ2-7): GAGVSQSPSNKVTEKGKDVELRCDPISGHTALYWYRQSLGQGLEFLIYFQGNSAPDKSGLPSDRFSAERTGGSVSTLTIQRTQQEDSAVYLCASSTPGQGATYEQYFGPGTRLTVT.

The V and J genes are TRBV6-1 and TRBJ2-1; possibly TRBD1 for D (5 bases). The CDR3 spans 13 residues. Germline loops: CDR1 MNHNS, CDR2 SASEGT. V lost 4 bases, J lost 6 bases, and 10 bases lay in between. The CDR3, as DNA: TGTGCCAGCAGTGTCGGCAGGGTCAATGAGCAGTTCTTC. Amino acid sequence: CASSVGRVNEQFF.

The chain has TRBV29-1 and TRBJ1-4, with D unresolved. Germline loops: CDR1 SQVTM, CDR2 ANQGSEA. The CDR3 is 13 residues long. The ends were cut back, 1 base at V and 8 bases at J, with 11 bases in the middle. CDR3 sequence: CSVEGPVGEKLFF. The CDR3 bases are TGCAGCGTTGAAGGGCCGGTGGGCGAAAAACTGTTTTTT.